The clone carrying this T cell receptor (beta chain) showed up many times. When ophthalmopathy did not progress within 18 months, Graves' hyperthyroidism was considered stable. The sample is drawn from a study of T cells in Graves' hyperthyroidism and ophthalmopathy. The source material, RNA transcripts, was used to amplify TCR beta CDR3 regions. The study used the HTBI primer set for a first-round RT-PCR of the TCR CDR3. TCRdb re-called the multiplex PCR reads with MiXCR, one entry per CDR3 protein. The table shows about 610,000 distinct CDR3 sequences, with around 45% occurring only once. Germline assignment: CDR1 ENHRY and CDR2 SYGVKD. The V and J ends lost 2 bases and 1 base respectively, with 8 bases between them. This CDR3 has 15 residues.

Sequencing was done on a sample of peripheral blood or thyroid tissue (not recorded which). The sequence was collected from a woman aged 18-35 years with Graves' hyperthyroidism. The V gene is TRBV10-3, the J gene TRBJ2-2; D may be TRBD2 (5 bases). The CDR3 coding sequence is TGTGCCATCAGTGAGGCTAGCCGGAACACCGGGGAGCTGTTTTTT. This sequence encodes CAISEASRNTGELFF.